This TCR beta chain is from a study of identical twins. MiXCR, applied by TCRdb to the 5' RACE reads, yields one record per CDR3 protein. Among a few hundred thousand distinct CDR3 sequences listed, around 18% were seen once. The germline V and J ends were trimmed by 6 bases and 0 bases, with 21 bases remaining between them. The CDR3 is made up of 18 amino acids. The chain links TRBV12-3 or TRBV12-4 to TRBJ2-1; D tentatively fits TRBD1 or TRBD2 (5 bases each). What was sequenced was naive T cells sorted from blood. This TCR was recovered from a man aged 45 to 65 in good health. Written as DNA, the CDR3 is TGTGCCAGCAGCCCCCCCCGGCTCGTGGGGGACTCCTACAATGAGCAGTTCTTC. This encodes CASSPPRLVGDSYNEQFF.